Shown below are 24 T cell receptor beta chains from a single sample sequenced in a study of blood T cell repertoires in COVID-19. Assay used: immunoSEQ multiplex PCR; TCRdb lists only in-frame clones, some missing. Among over 110,000 clones, under 80% were seen once, and the ten largest hold around 13%. The source material was peripheral blood. These receptor sequences come from a man older than 75 with acute or convalescent COVID-19.

The V and J genes are TRBV28 and TRBJ2-5; TRBD2 agrees at 13 bases. The trim removed 3 bases at V and 5 bases at J, leaving 3 bases unmatched. The CDR3 is 15 residues long. CDR1 and CDR2 from the germline V gene are MDHEN and SYDVKM. In DNA, the CDR3 is TGTGCCAGCAGTTTGTTGACTAGCGGGGGGGAGACCCAGTACTTC. It encodes CASSLLTSGGETQYF.

This clone was observed a few times. The chain uses TRBV25-1 and TRBJ2-7, with TRBD1 matching 8 bases. The CDR3 has 13 residues. Germline V gene sequence: CDR1 MGHDK, CDR2 SYGVNS. The V and J ends lost 3 bases and 7 bases, in that order; junction bases with no gene match: 5. The CDR3 loop is CASSDGQGWEQYF. As DNA, the CDR3 is TGTGCCAGCAGTGATGGACAGGGTTGGGAGCAGTACTTC.

V is TRBV10-3 and J is TRBJ1-2, with TRBD1 identical over 7 bases. The germline V gene encodes CDR1 ENHRY and CDR2 SYGVKD. This CDR3 has 15 amino acids. V lost 2 bases, J lost 1 base, and 4 bases stayed unmatched. Written as DNA, the CDR3 is TGTGCCATCAGTGAGCCGACAGGGTATAACTATGGCTACACCTTC. Residues: CAISEPTGYNYGYTF.

The table lists this clone with a few counts. The chain uses TRBV5-6 and TRBJ1-5; D unclear. The CDR3 extends over 15 amino acids. V gave up 3 bases and J gave up 0 bases, with 10 bases separating them. Germline CDR1 SGHDT, CDR2 YYEEEE. The CDR3 DNA follows: TGTGCCAGCAGCTCATTCGACATTAGCAATCAGCCCCAGCATTTT. Translated: CASSSFDISNQPQHF.

The chain links TRBV27 to TRBJ2-5; tentative D call: TRBD1 (7 bases). CDR3 length: 21 residues. V lost 3 bases, J lost 2 bases, and 31 bases lay in between. Germline-derived CDR1 and CDR2 are MNHEY and SMNVEV (reference sequence). CDR3 sequence (DNA): TGTGCCAGCAGTTTCATTCCCCCGGCAACAGGCGGGACAGAAAAGCAAGAGACCCAGTACTTC. It is translated as CASSFIPPATGGTEKQETQYF.

The chain recombines TRBV6-5 with TRBJ1-1, with 9 bases fitting TRBD1. CDR3 length: 15 residues. Germline V lookup: CDR1 MNHEY, CDR2 SVGAGI. The J segment lost 13 bases and the V segment lost 0 bases, leaving 12 bases of the junction unmatched. The CDR3 protein is CASSYSIGNGQGFFF. The DNA of the CDR3 is TGTGCCAGCAGTTACTCGATTGGGAATGGACAGGGGTTTTTCTTT.

The gene calls are TRBV12-3 or TRBV12-4 and TRBJ1-1, with D unresolved. CDR3 length equals 13 residues. V dropped 6 bases and J dropped 1 base, with 9 bases sitting between them. The CDR3 spells CASRLFGNTEAFF. For the CDR3, the DNA is TGTGCCAGCAGGCTGTTCGGGAACACTGAAGCTTTCTTT.

The V call is TRBV18, the J call TRBJ1-2, with 9 positions matching TRBD1. Trimming cost V 2 bases and J 8 bases; bases outside gene matches: 9. Germline loops: CDR1 KGHSH, CDR2 LQKENI. The CDR3 has 15 residues. DNA for the CDR3: TGTGCCAGCTCACCAGAGGGACAGGGAGGTCGAGGCTACACCTTC. It translates to CASSPEGQGGRGYTF.

This sequence joins TRBV2 and TRBJ1-4, with 9 bases matching TRBD1. The CDR3 is made up of 14 amino acids. Germline lookup yields CDR1 SNHLY and CDR2 FYNNEI. J lost 7 bases, V lost 5 bases, and 5 bases had no gene match. The CDR3 here is CASSQDRGGEKLFF. The CDR3 region has the DNA TGTGCCAGCAGTCAGGACAGGGGAGGTGAAAAACTGTTTTTT.

The chain joins TRBV27 to TRBJ1-1; 8 positions agree with TRBD1. The V gene's germline CDR1 is MNHEY and CDR2 SMNVEV (reference sequence). Trimming at V came to 1 base and at J to 3 bases, leaving 4 bases not matched to a gene. The CDR3 is 15 amino acids. The CDR3 sequence is CASSLLDRADTEAFF. CDR3 bases: TGTGCCAGCAGTTTATTGGACAGGGCTGACACTGAAGCTTTCTTT.

The V gene is TRBV28, the J gene TRBJ1-1; D might be TRBD1 (6 bases). The ends were cut back, 6 bases at V and 1 base at J, with 12 bases in the middle. Germline CDR1 MDHEN, CDR2 SYDVKM. The CDR3 spans 14 residues. The CDR3 region is CASRAGTQNTEAFF. CDR3 nucleotides: TGTGCCAGCAGAGCCGGGACACAGAACACTGAAGCTTTCTTT.

This chain joins TRBV4-2 and TRBJ2-1; D gene unclear. Germline CDR1 is LGHNA and CDR2 is YNFKEQ. With 2 bases removed from V and 8 bases from J, the gap between germline ends came to 7 bases. This CDR3 spans 12 amino acids. In DNA, the CDR3 is TGTGCCAGCAGCCAACCCCCCGATGAGCAGTTCTTC. The encoded protein is CASSQPPDEQFF.

V gene TRBV2 combines with J gene TRBJ2-4; D gene uncertain. In germline, CDR1 is SNHLY, CDR2 FYNNEI. The CDR3 spans 14 residues. V lost 3 bases and J 2 bases, leaving 8 bases between the germline ends. CDR3 sequence reads: CASSDWAPKNIQYF. In DNA, the CDR3 is TGTGCCAGCAGTGATTGGGCCCCCAAAAACATTCAGTACTTC.

V and J are TRBV4-2 and TRBJ2-7, with D possibly TRBD1 on 5 matching bases. The CDR3 is 15 amino acids. Trimming removed 5 bases from V and 2 bases from J, with 16 bases in between. From germline, CDR1 is LGHNA and CDR2 YNFKEQ. The CDR3 sequence: CASSLSRVGAYEQYF. As DNA, the CDR3 is TGTGCCAGCAGCTTATCCAGGGTTGGGGCCTACGAGCAGTACTTC.

This clone was detected a few times. This chain links TRBV7-3 with TRBJ2-1; 7 bases match TRBD2. The germline V gene encodes CDR1 SGHTA and CDR2 FQGTGA. There are 14 residues in the CDR3. The V segment lost 0 bases and the J segment 7 bases; nucleotides outside the gene matches: 3. CDR3 coding DNA: TGTGCCAGCAGCTTAACAAGGGGAGGGAATGAGCAGTTCTTC. Protein sequence: CASSLTRGGNEQFF.

The V call is TRBV4-2, the J call TRBJ1-5; D might be TRBD1 (6 bases). Germline V gene lookup returns CDR1 LGHNA and CDR2 YNFKEQ. The CDR3 covers 14 residues. V was trimmed by 4 bases and J by 9 bases, leaving 16 bases between them. CDR3 DNA sequence: TGTGCCAGCAGCCTGGGAACAGGGATATCGCCCCAGCATTTT. This sequence encodes CASSLGTGISPQHF.

The V gene is TRBV19, the J gene TRBJ1-2; 8 nucleotides line up with TRBD1. CDR1 and CDR2 (germline): LNHDA, SQIVND (reference sequence). Unmatched junction bases numbered 14, after V lost 6 bases and J lost 8 bases. The CDR3 is made up of 15 amino acids. CDR3: CASSFLTGAEGGYTF. CDR3 nucleotides: TGTGCCAGTAGCTTCCTGACAGGGGCTGAGGGCGGCTACACCTTC.

This rearrangement joins TRBV5-4 to TRBJ2-5; 11 nucleotides agree with TRBD2. The CDR3 spans 15 residues. Germline loops: CDR1 SGHNT, CDR2 YYREEE (reference sequence). The trim removed 5 bases at V and 2 bases at J, leaving 5 bases unmatched. The CDR3 DNA reads as TGTGCCAGCAGTACCGGGACTAGCGGTCAAGAGACCCAGTACTTC. It translates to CASSTGTSGQETQYF.

The genes are TRBV24-1 and TRBJ2-1; TRBD1 matches at 10 bases. CDR1 and CDR2 from the germline V gene are KGHDR and SFDVKD. V shed 10 bases, J shed 9 bases, and the junction held 11 bases outside the gene matches. This CDR3 has 14 amino acids. The CDR3 nucleotides are TGTGCCACTCACGGGACAGGGGTCTCCGGTGAGCAGTTCTTC. Translation: CATHGTGVSGEQFF.

This clone came up a few times. V gene TRBV11-2 combines with J gene TRBJ1-4; no clear D gene. Germline V gives CDR1 SGHAT, CDR2 FQNNGV. The CDR3 sequence is 16 residues long. V was clipped by 0 bases and J by 7 bases, with 15 bases between them. CDR3 protein: CASSLDRGLSFEKLFF. The CDR3 region has the DNA TGTGCCAGCAGCTTAGATAGAGGGCTAAGCTTTGAAAAACTGTTTTTT.

V and J are TRBV10-3 and TRBJ2-1, with 9 bases matching TRBD2. After removal of 3 bases from V and 5 bases from J, the junction contained 5 bases not matched to a gene. Germline V lookup: CDR1 ENHRY, CDR2 SYGVKD. The CDR3 consists of 15 residues. CDR3 bases: TGTGCCATCAGTGACGGAGCGGGGGGACACAATGAGCAGTTCTTC. Translating gives CAISDGAGGHNEQFF.

This chain links TRBV4-2 with TRBJ1-2, with D maybe TRBD1 (6 bases). CDR3 length equals 15 residues. Germline-derived CDR1 and CDR2 are LGHNA and YNFKEQ. The V and J ends lost 3 bases and 5 bases respectively, with 16 bases between them. CDR3 DNA: TGTGCCAGCAGCCAGTTCGCGGGGGGGCAATATGGCTACACCTTC. Residues: CASSQFAGGQYGYTF.

In this sample, this clone turned up once. Different DNA sequences within this sample yield the same CDR3. V usage is TRBV18 and J usage is TRBJ2-3; 9 bases line up with TRBD2. The length of the CDR3 is 15 residues. Germline CDR1 is KGHSH and CDR2 is LQKENI. V was pared by 0 bases and J by 3 bases, with 1 base of the junction left unmatched. For the CDR3, the DNA is TGTGCCAGCTCACCACCGAGCGGGGGGACAGATACGCAGTATTTT. This encodes CASSPPSGGTDTQYF.

The V and J genes are TRBV4-2 and TRBJ2-3, with D possibly TRBD1 on 6 matching bases. Germline V gene sequence: CDR1 LGHNA, CDR2 YNFKEQ. CDR3 size: 15 residues. V was shortened by 1 base and J by 8 bases, with 16 bases between the two germline ends. CDR3 in amino acids: CASSQGRGPLGTQYF. As DNA, the CDR3 is TGTGCCAGCAGCCAAGGCAGGGGCCCGCTCGGTACGCAGTATTTT.